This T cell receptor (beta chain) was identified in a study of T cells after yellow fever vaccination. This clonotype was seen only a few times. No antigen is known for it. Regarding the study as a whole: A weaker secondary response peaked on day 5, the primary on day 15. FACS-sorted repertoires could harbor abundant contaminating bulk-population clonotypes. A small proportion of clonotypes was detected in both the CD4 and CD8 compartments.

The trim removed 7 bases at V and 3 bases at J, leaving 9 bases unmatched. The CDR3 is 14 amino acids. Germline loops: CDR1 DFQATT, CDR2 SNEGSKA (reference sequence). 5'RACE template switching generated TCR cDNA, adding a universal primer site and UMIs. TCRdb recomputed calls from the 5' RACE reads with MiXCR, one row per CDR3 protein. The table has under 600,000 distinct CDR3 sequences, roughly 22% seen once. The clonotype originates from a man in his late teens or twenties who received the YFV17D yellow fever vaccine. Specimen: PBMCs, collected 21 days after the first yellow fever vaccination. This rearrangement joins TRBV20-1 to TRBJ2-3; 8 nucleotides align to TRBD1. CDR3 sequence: CSVFLGTGTDTQYF. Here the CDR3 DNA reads TGCAGTGTATTTTTAGGGACAGGAACAGATACGCAGTATTTT.